This passage covers 14 T cell receptor beta chains from one sample sequenced in a study of blood T cell repertoires in COVID-19. Sequencing used immunoSEQ multiplex PCR; TCRdb keeps in-frame clones, though not all of them. The sample yields about 260,000 clones, more than 85% seen once. The material sequenced was peripheral blood. These receptors were collected from a woman between 55 and 75 years old with COVID-19, enrolled during active disease.

The chain couples TRBV5-1 to TRBJ2-2; D is perhaps TRBD1 (5 bases). Looked up from germline, CDR1 is SGHRS and CDR2 is YFSETQ. V gave up 4 bases and J gave up 5 bases, with 15 bases separating them. The length of the CDR3 is 15 residues. CDR3 nucleotide sequence: TGCGCCAGCAGCCCCGCCGCCAGGGAAACCGGGGAGCTGTTTTTT. This codes for CASSPAARETGELFF.

The chain employs TRBV29-1 and TRBJ2-1; the match to TRBD1 covers 8 bases. The J segment lost 9 bases and the V segment lost 4 bases, leaving 8 bases of the junction unmatched. The CDR3 is 13 amino acids. Looked up from germline, CDR1 is SQVTM and CDR2 is ANQGSEA. DNA of the CDR3: TGCAGCGTTGCGGCAGGGGGCAGGGGTGAGCAGTTCTTC. It codes for CSVAAGGRGEQFF.

The chain carries TRBV24-1 and TRBJ1-5, with 9 nucleotides matching TRBD1. Trimming cost V 9 bases and J 1 base; bases outside gene matches: 3. The CDR3 covers 14 residues. Germline CDR1 reads KGHDR; CDR2 reads SFDVKD. CDR3 protein: CATGTGSSNQPQHF. The DNA for the CDR3 is TGTGCCACCGGGACAGGGTCAAGCAATCAGCCCCAGCATTTT.

The chain has TRBV7-9 and TRBJ1-4; 7 bases match TRBD1. Germline CDR1 is SEHNR and CDR2 is FQNEAQ (reference sequence). Germline trimming cut 1 base from V and 7 bases from J; bases unmatched to any gene: 6. The CDR3 has 15 residues. This CDR3 is CASSLVGGAREKLFF. CDR3 in DNA: TGTGCCAGCAGCTTAGTAGGGGGCGCACGTGAAAAACTGTTTTTT.

The V gene is TRBV28, the J gene TRBJ2-4, with 11 bases identical to TRBD1. This CDR3 region has 18 residues. V lost 5 bases to trimming and J lost 2 bases; unmatched junction nucleotides: 11. Germline V gene data show CDR1 as MDHEN and CDR2 as SYDVKM. CDR3 nucleotides: TGTGCCAGCAGTATTCCATCCGGACAGGGGGCGACCAAAAACATTCAGTACTTC. Its protein product is CASSIPSGQGATKNIQYF. Variable domain in full (rest from reference TRBV28 and TRBJ2-4): DVKVTQSSRYLVKRTGEKVFLECVQDMDHENMFWYRQDPGLGLRLIYFSYDVKMKEKGDIPEGYSVSREKKERFSLILESASTNQTSMYLCASSIPSGQGATKNIQYFGAGTRLSVL.

This clone was seen more than once but under ten times. The rearrangement uses TRBV11-2 and TRBJ2-2; TRBD1 agrees at 10 bases. The CDR3 has 17 residues. The germline V gene has CDR1 SGHAT and CDR2 FQNNGV. V lost 5 bases, J lost 5 bases, and 11 bases stayed unmatched. CDR3 sequence: CASSLDIGTGVTGELFF. For the CDR3, the DNA is TGTGCCAGCAGCCTCGACATAGGGACAGGGGTTACCGGGGAGCTGTTTTTT.

This chain joins TRBV25-1 and TRBJ1-2, with D tentatively TRBD1 (5 bases). CDR3 length: 12 residues. The germline CDR1 and CDR2 sequences are MGHDK and SYGVNS. The V end lost 6 bases, the J end lost 2 bases, and 7 bases lay between the germline ends. The CDR3 DNA follows: TGTGCCAGCAGGGGACTGAACTATGGCTACACCTTC. Protein: CASRGLNYGYTF.

The genes are TRBV5-6 and TRBJ2-2; D is unclear. The V gene's germline CDR1 is SGHDT and CDR2 YYEEEE. This CDR3 has 17 amino acids. The germline V and J ends were trimmed by 0 bases and 0 bases, with 12 bases remaining between them. CDR3 coding DNA: TGTGCCAGCAGCTTGGTAGGCGGAATAACGAACACCGGGGAGCTGTTTTTT. Its protein product is CASSLVGGITNTGELFF.

This clone was seen just once. This chain joins TRBV5-1 and TRBJ1-4, with D tentatively TRBD1 (5 bases). The germline gives CDR1 SGHRS, CDR2 YFSETQ. The CDR3 length is 15 residues. With 7 bases removed from V and 4 bases from J, the gap between germline ends came to 17 bases. CDR3 in amino acids: CASRPSTENNEKLFF. Here the CDR3 DNA reads TGCGCCAGCCGCCCATCGACAGAAAATAATGAAAAACTGTTTTTT.

The chain has TRBV18 and TRBJ2-5; the D gene is possibly TRBD1 (6 bases). The CDR3 is made up of 15 amino acids. Germline V gene data show CDR1 as KGHSH and CDR2 as LQKENI. Trimming stripped 2 bases from V and 5 bases from J, with 15 bases between. For the CDR3, the DNA is TGTGCCAGCTCACCATTGGACAGACTACAGGAGACCCAGTACTTC. This codes for CASSPLDRLQETQYF.

The rearrangement joins TRBV19 to TRBJ2-3; perhaps TRBD2 as D (7 bases). Germline assignment: CDR1 LNHDA and CDR2 SQIVND (reference sequence). The CDR3 contains 16 residues. Trimming removed 6 bases from V and 3 bases from J, with 19 bases in between. The CDR3 nucleotides read TGTGCCAGTAGGGGACTACTCGGGGGCTATACAGATACGCAGTATTTT. It codes for CASRGLLGGYTDTQYF.

This chain joins TRBV29-1 and TRBJ1-1; a weak D match, TRBD1 (6 bases). V was clipped by 7 bases and J by 6 bases, with 15 bases between them. The CDR3 totals 12 residues. CDR1 and CDR2 from the germline V gene are SQVTM and ANQGSEA. The CDR3 DNA reads TGCAGCGCGAAACAGGGTACCGCTGAAGCTTTCTTT. It specifies CSAKQGTAEAFF.

This clone was seen only once. V is TRBV9 and J is TRBJ2-7, with 10 positions matching TRBD2. This CDR3 is built from 13 residues. V shed 2 bases, J shed 7 bases, and the junction held 3 bases outside the gene matches. The V gene's germline CDR1 is SGDLS and CDR2 YYNGEE. CDR3 sequence reads: CASSVGAGGEQYF. For the CDR3, the DNA is TGTGCCAGCAGCGTGGGAGCGGGAGGGGAGCAGTACTTC.

The chain is built from TRBV27 and TRBJ2-7, with a weak D call TRBD1 (6 bases). The V end was cut by 5 bases, the J end by 0 bases, with 17 bases between. This CDR3 region has 16 residues. Germline values: CDR1 MNHEY, CDR2 SMNVEV (reference sequence). As DNA, the CDR3 is TGTGCCAGCAGTCTAACCGGGACACAGTTCTCCTACGAGCAGTACTTC. Its translation is CASSLTGTQFSYEQYF.